The T cell receptor (beta chain) described here comes from a study of cytomegalovirus exposure and HLA in healthy donors. With regard to this clone: Antigen: not known.

Whole-study findings and limits: Cytomegalovirus status was reportedly diagnosed by the classifier with high specificity and sensitivity.

The CDR3 has 18 residues. Germline CDR1 is SGHDN and CDR2 is FVKESK. V was clipped by 3 bases and J by 2 bases; unmatched bases: 12. The primer mix had 60 Vbeta and 13 Jbeta primers. The data were produced by immunoSEQ multiplex PCR, yet TCRdb's version contains in-frame clones alone and is incomplete. In total, the table holds some 150,000 clones. This TCR was recovered from a woman between 18 and 29 years old in good health and CMV-seronegative. This chain joins TRBV14 and TRBJ2-3; 9 nucleotides align to TRBD2. Sequencing used PBMCs. The CDR3 protein is CASSQETGLAGDTDTQYF. CDR3 nucleotides: TGTGCCAGCAGCCAGGAAACGGGACTAGCCGGGGACACAGATACGCAGTATTTT. Supplemented by reference TRBV14 and TRBJ2-3, the full variable domain reads EAGVTQFPSHSVIEKGQTVTLRCDPISGHDNLYWYRRVMGKEIKFLLHFVKESKQDESGMPNNRFLAERTGGTYSTLKVQPAELEDSGVYFCASSQETGLAGDTDTQYFGPGTRLTVL.